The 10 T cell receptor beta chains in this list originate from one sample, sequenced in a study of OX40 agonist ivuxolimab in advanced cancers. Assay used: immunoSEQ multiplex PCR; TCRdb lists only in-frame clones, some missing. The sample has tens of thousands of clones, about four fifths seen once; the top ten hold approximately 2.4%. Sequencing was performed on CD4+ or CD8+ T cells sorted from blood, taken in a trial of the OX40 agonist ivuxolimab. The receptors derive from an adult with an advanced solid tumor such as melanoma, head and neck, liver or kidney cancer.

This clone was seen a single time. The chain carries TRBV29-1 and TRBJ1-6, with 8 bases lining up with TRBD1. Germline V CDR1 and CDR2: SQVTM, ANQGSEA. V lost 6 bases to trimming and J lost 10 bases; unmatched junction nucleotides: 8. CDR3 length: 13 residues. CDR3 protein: CSVGDRTNSPLHF. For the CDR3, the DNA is TGCAGCGTCGGGGACAGGACAAACTCACCCCTCCACTTT. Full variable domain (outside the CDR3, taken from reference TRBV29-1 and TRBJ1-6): SAVISQKPSRDICQRGTSLTIQCQVDSQVTMMFWYRQQPGQSLTLIATANQGSEATYESGFVIDKFPISRPNLTFSTLTVSNMSPEDSSIYLCSVGDRTNSPLHFGNGTRLTVT.

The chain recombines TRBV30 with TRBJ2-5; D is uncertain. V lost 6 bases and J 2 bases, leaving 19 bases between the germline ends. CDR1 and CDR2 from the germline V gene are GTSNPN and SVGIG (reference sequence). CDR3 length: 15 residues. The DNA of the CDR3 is TGTGCCTGCACAAGTCCTCAGGATGGGCAAGAGACCCAGTACTTC. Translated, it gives CACTSPQDGQETQYF. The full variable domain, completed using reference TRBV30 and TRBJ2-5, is SQTIHQWPATLVQPVGSPLSLECTVEGTSNPNLYWYRQAAGRGLQLLFYSVGIGQISSEVPQNLSASRPQDRQFILSSKKLLLSDSGFYLCACTSPQDGQETQYFGPGTRLLVL.

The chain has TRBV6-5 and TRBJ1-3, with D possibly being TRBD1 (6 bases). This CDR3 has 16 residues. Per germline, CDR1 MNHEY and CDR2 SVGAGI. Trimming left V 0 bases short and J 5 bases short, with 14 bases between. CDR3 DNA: TGTGCCAGCAGTTACTCTACGGCGGGGGCACGAAACACCATATATTTT. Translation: CASSYSTAGARNTIYF.

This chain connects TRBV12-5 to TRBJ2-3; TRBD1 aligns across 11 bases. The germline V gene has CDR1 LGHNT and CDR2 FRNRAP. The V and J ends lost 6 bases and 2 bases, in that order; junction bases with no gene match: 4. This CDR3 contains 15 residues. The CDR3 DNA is TGTGCTAGTGGCCGGACAGGGGGCATCACAGATACGCAGTATTTT. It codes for CASGRTGGITDTQYF. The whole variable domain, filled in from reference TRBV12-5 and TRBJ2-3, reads DARVTQTPRHKVTEMGQEVTMRCQPILGHNTVFWYRQTMMQGLELLAYFRNRAPLDDSGMPKDRFSAEMPDATLATLKIQPSEPRDSAVYFCASGRTGGITDTQYFGPGTRLTVL.

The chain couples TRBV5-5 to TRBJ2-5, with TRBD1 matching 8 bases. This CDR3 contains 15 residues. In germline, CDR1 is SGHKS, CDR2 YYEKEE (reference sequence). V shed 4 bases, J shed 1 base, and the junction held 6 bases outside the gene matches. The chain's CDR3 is CASSPGQGIQETQYF. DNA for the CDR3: TGTGCCAGCAGCCCAGGACAGGGTATCCAAGAGACCCAGTACTTC.

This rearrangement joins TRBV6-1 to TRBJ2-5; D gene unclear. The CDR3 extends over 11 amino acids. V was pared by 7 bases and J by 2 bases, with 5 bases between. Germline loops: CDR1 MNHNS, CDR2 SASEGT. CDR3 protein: CASNLQETQYF. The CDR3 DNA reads TGTGCCAGCAACCTTCAAGAGACCCAGTACTTC.

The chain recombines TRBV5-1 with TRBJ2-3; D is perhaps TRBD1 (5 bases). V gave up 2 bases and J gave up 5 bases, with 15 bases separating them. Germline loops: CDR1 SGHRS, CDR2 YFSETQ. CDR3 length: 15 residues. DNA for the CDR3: TGCGCCAGCAGCTTAGGGCAGACGCAGGGAGATACGCAGTATTTT. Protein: CASSLGQTQGDTQYF.

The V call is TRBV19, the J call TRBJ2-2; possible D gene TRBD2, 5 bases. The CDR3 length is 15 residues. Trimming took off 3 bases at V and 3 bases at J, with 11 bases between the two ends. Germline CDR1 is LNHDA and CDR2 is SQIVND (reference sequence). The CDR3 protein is CASSMIGGHTGELFF. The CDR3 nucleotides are TGTGCCAGTAGTATGATTGGAGGACACACCGGGGAGCTGTTTTTT.

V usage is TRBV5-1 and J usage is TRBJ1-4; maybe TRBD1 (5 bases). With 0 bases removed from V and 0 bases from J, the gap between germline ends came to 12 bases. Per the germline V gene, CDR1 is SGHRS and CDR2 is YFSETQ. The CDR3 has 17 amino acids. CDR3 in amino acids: CASSLDSTGPTNEKLFF. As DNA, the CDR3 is TGCGCCAGCAGCTTGGATAGTACGGGGCCAACTAATGAAAAACTGTTTTTT.

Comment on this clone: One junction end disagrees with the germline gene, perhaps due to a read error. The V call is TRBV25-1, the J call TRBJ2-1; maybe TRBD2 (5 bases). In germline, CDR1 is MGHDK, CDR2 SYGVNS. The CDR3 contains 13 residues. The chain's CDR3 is CASRGIRGLDMVF. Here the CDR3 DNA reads TGTGCCAGCAGGGGAATCCGGGGTTTGGATATGGTCTTC.